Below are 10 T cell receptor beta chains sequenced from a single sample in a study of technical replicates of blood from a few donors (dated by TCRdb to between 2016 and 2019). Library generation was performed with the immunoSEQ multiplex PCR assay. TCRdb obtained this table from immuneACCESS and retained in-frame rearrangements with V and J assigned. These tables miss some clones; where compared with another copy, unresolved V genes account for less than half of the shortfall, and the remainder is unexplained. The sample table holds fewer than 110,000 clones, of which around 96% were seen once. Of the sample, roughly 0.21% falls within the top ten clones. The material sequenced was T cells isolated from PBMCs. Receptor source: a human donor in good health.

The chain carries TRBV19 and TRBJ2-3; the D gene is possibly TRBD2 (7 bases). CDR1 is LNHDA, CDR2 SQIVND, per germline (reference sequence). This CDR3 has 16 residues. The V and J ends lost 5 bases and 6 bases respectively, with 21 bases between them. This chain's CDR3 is CASSWGGTFPQDTQYF. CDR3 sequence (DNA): TGTGCCAGTAGTTGGGGGGGGACATTTCCGCAGGATACGCAGTATTTT.

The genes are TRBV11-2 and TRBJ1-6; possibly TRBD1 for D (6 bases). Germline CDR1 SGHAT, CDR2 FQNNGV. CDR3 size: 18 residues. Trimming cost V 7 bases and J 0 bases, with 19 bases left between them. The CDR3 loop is CASTPRGGRSSYNSPLHF. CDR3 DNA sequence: TGTGCCAGCACCCCGAGGGGGGGAAGAAGCTCCTATAATTCACCCCTCCACTTT.

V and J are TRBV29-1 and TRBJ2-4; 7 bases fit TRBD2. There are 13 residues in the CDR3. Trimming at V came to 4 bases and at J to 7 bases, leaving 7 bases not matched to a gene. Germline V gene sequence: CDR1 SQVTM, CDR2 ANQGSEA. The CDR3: CSVVGTNRNIQYF. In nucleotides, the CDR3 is TGCAGCGTTGTTGGGACTAACAGGAACATTCAGTACTTC.

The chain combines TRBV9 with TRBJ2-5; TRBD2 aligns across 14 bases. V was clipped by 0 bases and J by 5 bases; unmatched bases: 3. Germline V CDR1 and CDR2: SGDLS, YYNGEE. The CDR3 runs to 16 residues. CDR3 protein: CASSVATSGGAETQYF. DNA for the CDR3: TGTGCCAGCAGCGTAGCGACTAGCGGGGGGGCCGAGACCCAGTACTTC.

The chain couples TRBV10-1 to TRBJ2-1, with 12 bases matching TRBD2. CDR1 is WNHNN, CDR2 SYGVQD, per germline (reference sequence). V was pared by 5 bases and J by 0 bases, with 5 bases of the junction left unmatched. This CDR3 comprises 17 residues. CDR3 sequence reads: CASSRRTSGDSYNEQFF. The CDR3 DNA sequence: TGCGCCAGCAGTAGGAGGACTAGCGGGGACTCCTACAATGAGCAGTTCTTC.

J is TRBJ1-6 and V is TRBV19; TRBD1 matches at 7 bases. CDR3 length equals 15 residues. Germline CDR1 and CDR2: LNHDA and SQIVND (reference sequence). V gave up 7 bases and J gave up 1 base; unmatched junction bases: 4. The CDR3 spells CASTEGASYNSPLHF. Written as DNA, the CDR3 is TGTGCCAGTACGGAGGGGGCTTCCTATAATTCACCCCTCCACTTT.

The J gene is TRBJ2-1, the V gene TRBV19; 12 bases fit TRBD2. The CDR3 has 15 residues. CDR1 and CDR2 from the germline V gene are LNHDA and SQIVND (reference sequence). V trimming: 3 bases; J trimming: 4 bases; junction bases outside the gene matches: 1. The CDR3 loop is CASSIGTSGYNEQFF. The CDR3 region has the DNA TGTGCCAGTAGTATTGGGACTAGCGGGTACAATGAGCAGTTCTTC.

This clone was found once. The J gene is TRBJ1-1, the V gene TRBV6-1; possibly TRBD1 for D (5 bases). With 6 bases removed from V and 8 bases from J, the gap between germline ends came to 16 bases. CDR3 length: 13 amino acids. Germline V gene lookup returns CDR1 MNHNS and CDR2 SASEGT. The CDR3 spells CASRQGSLGEAFF. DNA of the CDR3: TGTGCCAGCAGGCAGGGTTCCCTGGGGGAAGCTTTCTTT.

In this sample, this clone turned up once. CDR3 in DNA: TGTGCCTGGAGTCCTCGCGATGAGCAGTTCTTC. Its translation: CAWSPRDEQFF. This rearrangement joins TRBV30 to TRBJ2-1; no clear D. Looked up from germline, CDR1 is GTSNPN and CDR2 is SVGIG (reference sequence). The ends were cut back, 2 bases at V and 8 bases at J, with 7 bases in the middle. This CDR3 is built from 11 residues. Based on the CDR3 plus reference TRBV30 and TRBJ2-1, the full variable domain is SQTIHQWPATLVQPVGSPLSLECTVEGTSNPNLYWYRQAAGRGLQLLFYSVGIGQISSEVPQNLSASRPQDRQFILSSKKLLLSDSGFYLCAWSPRDEQFFGPGTRLTVL.

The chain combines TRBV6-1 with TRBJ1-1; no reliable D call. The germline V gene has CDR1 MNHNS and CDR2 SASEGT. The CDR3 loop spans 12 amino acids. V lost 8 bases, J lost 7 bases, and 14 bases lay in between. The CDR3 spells CASQLSGNEAFF. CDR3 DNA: TGTGCCAGCCAACTATCCGGGAATGAAGCTTTCTTT.